These 9 T cell receptor beta chains share one sample of origin, sequenced in a study of blood T cell repertoires in COVID-19. Sequencing used immunoSEQ multiplex PCR; TCRdb keeps in-frame clones, though not all of them. The profile shows about 220,000 clones, roughly 84% of them singletons. Specimen: peripheral blood. Receptor source: a woman of 80 years or more with acute or convalescent COVID-19.

The genes are TRBV4-2 and TRBJ1-3, with D possibly being TRBD1 (6 bases). The CDR3 extends over 15 amino acids. The V end lost 2 bases, the J end lost 0 bases, and 8 bases lay between the germline ends. Germline CDR1 is LGHNA and CDR2 is YNFKEQ. DNA of the CDR3: TGTGCCAGCAGCCAACGGACAGACTCTGGAAACACCATATATTTT. This sequence encodes CASSQRTDSGNTIYF.

This sequence joins TRBV6-5 and TRBJ2-7, with a tentative D call TRBD1 (7 bases). V was cut by 4 bases and J by 1 base, with 14 bases left in between. The CDR3 has 15 residues. Per the germline V gene, CDR1 is MNHEY and CDR2 is SVGAGI. The CDR3 bases are TGTGCCAGCAGTTCGACAGGGAGGAAATCCTACGAGCAGTACTTC. Amino acid sequence: CASSSTGRKSYEQYF.

The chain carries TRBV3-1 (or the pseudogene TRBV3-2) and TRBJ1-1; D is unclear. The V and J ends lost 3 bases and 6 bases respectively, with 11 bases between them. Germline lookup yields CDR1 LGHDT and CDR2 YNNKEL (reference sequence). This CDR3 spans 13 amino acids. The CDR3 sequence: CASSHEGSPEAFF. In DNA form, the CDR3 reads TGTGCCAGCAGCCATGAGGGTAGCCCTGAAGCTTTCTTT.

The rearrangement uses TRBV18 and TRBJ1-4; D gene uncertain. CDR1 KGHSH and CDR2 LQKENI come from the germline V gene. The CDR3 totals 16 residues. Trimming left V 3 bases short and J 0 bases short, with 11 bases between. The DNA for the CDR3 is TGTGCCAGCTCACCTAATGGCCCTGCAACTAATGAAAAACTGTTTTTT. This translates into CASSPNGPATNEKLFF.

The rearrangement uses TRBV7-3 and TRBJ2-1, with 10 bases that match TRBD2. Trimming cost V 6 bases and J 14 bases; bases outside gene matches: 19. The CDR3 spans 16 residues. Germline-derived CDR1 and CDR2 are SGHTA and FQGTGA. CDR3 protein: CASSSEASGGGGGKFF. In nucleotides, the CDR3 is TGTGCCAGCAGTAGTGAGGCTAGCGGGGGCGGAGGTGGTAAGTTCTTC.

This chain links TRBV30 with TRBJ1-1, with 7 bases identical to TRBD1. The CDR3 is made up of 16 amino acids. J was trimmed by 0 bases and V by 3 bases; bases with no gene match: 10. Germline V gene sequence: CDR1 GTSNPN, CDR2 SVGIG (reference sequence). CDR3 sequence (DNA): TGTGCCTGGAGCGGGAACTGGGACAGCCTGAACACTGAAGCTTTCTTT. It yields the protein CAWSGNWDSLNTEAFF.

This chain connects TRBV19 to TRBJ1-6; D is possibly TRBD1 (5 bases). The germline V gene encodes CDR1 LNHDA and CDR2 SQIVND (reference sequence). This CDR3 has 16 residues. V was trimmed by 1 base and J by 7 bases, leaving 14 bases between them. CDR3 region: CASSIAAGKGNSPLHF. CDR3 coding DNA: TGTGCCAGTAGTATAGCCGCCGGAAAGGGGAATTCACCCCTCCACTTT.

The chain has TRBV4-1 and TRBJ2-1, with TRBD2 as a possible D gene (6 bases). V was pared by 4 bases and J by 4 bases, with 14 bases between. Germline assignment: CDR1 MGHRA and CDR2 YSYEKL. The CDR3 loop spans 15 amino acids. CDR3: CASSLTGTRYNEQFF. The CDR3 DNA reads TGCGCCAGCAGCCTCACCGGGACTCGATACAATGAGCAGTTCTTC.

This rearrangement joins TRBV19 to TRBJ1-1; 7 bases match TRBD1. The V gene's germline CDR1 is LNHDA and CDR2 SQIVND (reference sequence). The CDR3 has 13 residues. J was trimmed by 3 bases and V by 9 bases; bases with no gene match: 7. Here the CDR3 DNA reads TGTGCCAGCAGGGGCCAGGGGGACACTGAAGCTTTCTTT. It yields the protein CASRGQGDTEAFF.